The clone carrying this TCR beta chain was observed at least ten times. CDR3 regions were amplified by Arm-PCR using iRepertoire HTBI primers to build TCR beta libraries. MiXCR was run by TCRdb on the multiplex PCR reads, yielding one entry per CDR3 protein. This sample has 400,000 to 500,000 distinct CDR3 sequences, with 14% found just once. This sample stems from a study of regulatory T cells in long-lasting Graves disease. Time point specified: newly diagnosed GD, antithyroid drugs for less than 3 months. Extracted PBMC RNA gave rise to the TCR library. J gave up 5 bases and V 5 bases, and 11 bases lay outside the gene matches. The CDR3 spans 16 residues. CDR1 MNHEY and CDR2 SMNVEV come from the germline V gene (reference sequence). These same records also appear under a second study, on T cells in Graves' hyperthyroidism and ophthalmopathy.

This receptor was obtained from a woman aged 50 to 60 with Graves disease. This sequence joins TRBV27 and TRBJ2-5; 10 nucleotides agree with TRBD2. The starting material was peripheral blood mononuclear cells (PBMCs), obtained at new diagnosis, from a patient treated with antithyroid drugs. Written as DNA, the CDR3 is TGTGCCAGCAGTGAAAATAGCGGGAGGTTTTACGAGACCCAGTACTTC. It translates to CASSENSGRFYETQYF.